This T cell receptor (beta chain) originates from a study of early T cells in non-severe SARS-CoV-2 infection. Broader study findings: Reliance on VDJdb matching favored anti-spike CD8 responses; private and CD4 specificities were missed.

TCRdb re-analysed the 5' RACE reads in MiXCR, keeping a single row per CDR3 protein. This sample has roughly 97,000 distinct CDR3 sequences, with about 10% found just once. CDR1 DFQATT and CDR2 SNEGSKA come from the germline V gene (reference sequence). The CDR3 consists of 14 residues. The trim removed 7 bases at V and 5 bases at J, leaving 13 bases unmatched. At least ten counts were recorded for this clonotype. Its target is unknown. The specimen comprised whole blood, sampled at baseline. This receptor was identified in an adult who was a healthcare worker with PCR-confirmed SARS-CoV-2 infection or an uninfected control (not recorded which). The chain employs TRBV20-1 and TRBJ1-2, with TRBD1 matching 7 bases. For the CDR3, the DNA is TGCAGTGTTGAACCCCCCGGGACAGATTATGGCTACACCTTC. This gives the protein CSVEPPGTDYGYTF.